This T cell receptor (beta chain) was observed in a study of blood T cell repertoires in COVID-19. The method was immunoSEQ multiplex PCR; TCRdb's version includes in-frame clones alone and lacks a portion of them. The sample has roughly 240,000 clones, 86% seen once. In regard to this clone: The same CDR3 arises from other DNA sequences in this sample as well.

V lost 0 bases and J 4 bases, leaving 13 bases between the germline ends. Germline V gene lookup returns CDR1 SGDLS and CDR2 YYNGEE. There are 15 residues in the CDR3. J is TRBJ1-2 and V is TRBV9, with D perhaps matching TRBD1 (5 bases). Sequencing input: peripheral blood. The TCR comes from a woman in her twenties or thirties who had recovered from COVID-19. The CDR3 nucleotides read TGTGCCAGCAGCGTAGGGCAGGGAGCGGGCTATGGCTACACCTTC. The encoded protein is CASSVGQGAGYGYTF.